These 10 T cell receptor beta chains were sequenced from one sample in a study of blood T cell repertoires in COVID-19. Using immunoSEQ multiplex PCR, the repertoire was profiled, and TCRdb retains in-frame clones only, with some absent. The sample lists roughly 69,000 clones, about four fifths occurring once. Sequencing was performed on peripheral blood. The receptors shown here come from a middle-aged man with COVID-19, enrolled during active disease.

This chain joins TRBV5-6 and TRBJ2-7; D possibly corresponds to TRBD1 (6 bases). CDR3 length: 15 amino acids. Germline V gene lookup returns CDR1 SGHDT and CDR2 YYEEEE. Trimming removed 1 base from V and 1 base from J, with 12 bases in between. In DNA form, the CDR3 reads TGTGCCAGCAGCTTGAGGACAGTCCTTTCCTACGAGCAGTACTTC. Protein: CASSLRTVLSYEQYF.

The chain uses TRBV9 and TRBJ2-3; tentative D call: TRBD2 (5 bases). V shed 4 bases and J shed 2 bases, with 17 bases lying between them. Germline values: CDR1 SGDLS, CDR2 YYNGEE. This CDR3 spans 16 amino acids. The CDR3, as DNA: TGTGCCAGCAGCTCCAAGCGGCAACACTTCACAGATACGCAGTATTTT. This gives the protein CASSSKRQHFTDTQYF.

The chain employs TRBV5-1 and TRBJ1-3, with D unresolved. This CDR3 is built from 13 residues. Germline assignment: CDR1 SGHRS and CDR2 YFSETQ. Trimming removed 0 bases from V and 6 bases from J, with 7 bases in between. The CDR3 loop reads CASSLDRLNTIYF. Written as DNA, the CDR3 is TGCGCCAGCAGCTTGGACAGATTAAACACCATATATTTT.

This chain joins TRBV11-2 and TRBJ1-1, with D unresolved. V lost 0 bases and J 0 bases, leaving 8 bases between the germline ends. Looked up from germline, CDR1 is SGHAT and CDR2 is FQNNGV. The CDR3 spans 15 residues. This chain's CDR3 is CASSLEWPMNTEAFF. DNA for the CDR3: TGTGCCAGCAGCTTAGAGTGGCCGATGAACACTGAAGCTTTCTTT.

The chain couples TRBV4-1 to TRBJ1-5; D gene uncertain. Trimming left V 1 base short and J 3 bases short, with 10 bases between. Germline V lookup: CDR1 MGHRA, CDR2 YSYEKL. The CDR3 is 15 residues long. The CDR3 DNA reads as TGCGCCAGCAGCCAAGGTGCGGCCTTCAATCAGCCCCAGCATTTT. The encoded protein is CASSQGAAFNQPQHF.

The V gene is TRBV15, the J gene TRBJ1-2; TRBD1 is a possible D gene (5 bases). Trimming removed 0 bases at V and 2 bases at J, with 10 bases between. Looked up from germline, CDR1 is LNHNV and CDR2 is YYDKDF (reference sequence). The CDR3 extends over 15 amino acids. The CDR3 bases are TGTGCCACCAGCAGAGACCGACAGAAAAACTATGGCTACACCTTC. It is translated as CATSRDRQKNYGYTF. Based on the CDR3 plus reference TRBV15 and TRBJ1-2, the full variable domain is DAMVIQNPRYQVTQFGKPVTLSCSQTLNHNVMYWYQQKSSQAPKLLFHYYDKDFNNEADTPDNFQSRRPNTSFCFLDIRSPGLGDTAMYLCATSRDRQKNYGYTFGSGTRLTVV.

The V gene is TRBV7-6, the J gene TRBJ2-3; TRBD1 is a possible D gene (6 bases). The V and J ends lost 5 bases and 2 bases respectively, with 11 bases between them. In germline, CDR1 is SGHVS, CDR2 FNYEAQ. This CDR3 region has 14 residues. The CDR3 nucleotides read TGTGCCAGCAGCCAGGGACATGTCACAGATACGCAGTATTTT. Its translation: CASSQGHVTDTQYF.

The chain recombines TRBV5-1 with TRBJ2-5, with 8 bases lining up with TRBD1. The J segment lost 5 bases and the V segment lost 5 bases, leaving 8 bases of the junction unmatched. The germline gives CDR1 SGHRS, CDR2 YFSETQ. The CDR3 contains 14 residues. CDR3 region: CASRGRGPKETQYF. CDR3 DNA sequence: TGCGCCAGCAGGGGCAGGGGGCCGAAGGAGACCCAGTACTTC. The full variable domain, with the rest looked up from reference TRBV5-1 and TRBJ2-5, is KAGVTQTPRYLIKTRGQQVTLSCSPISGHRSVSWYQQTPGQGLQFLFEYFSETQRNKGNFPGRFSGRQFSNSRSEMNVSTLELGDSALYLCASRGRGPKETQYFGPGTRLLVL.

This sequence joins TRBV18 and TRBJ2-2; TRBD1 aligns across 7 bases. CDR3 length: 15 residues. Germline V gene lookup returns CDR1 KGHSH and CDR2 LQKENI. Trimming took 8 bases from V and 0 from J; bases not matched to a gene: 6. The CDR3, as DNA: TGTGCCAGCGCCGGGCAGGGGGCGAACACCGGGGAGCTGTTTTTT. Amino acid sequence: CASAGQGANTGELFF. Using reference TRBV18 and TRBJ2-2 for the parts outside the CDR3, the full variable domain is NAGVMQNPRHLVRRRGQEARLRCSPMKGHSHVYWYRQLPEEGLKFMVYLQKENIIDESGMPKERFSAEFPKEGPSILRIQQVVRGDSAAYFCASAGQGANTGELFFGEGSRLTVL.

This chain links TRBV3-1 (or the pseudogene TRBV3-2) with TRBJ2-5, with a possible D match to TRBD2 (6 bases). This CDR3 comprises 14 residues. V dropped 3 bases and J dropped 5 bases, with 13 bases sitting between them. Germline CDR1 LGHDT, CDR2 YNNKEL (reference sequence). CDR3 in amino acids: CASSQAGAGETQYF. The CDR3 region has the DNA TGTGCCAGCAGCCAGGCCGGGGCGGGGGAGACCCAGTACTTC.